These T cell receptor beta chains were read from a single sample in a study of blood T cells in healthy people across ages. TCRdb re-analysed the 5' RACE reads in MiXCR, keeping a single row per CDR3 protein. The data contain over 700,000 distinct CDR3 sequences, roughly 25% of them singletons. Another study also made use of these data, one on T cells of mothers and their children.

The sequenced sample consisted of blood. The source of these receptors is a boy under 18 in good health. CDR3s include the opening cysteine and the closing phenylalanine or tryptophan. A D gene is named only where the DNA matches it firmly. Only part of the rows carry a size: once, few, many, or a class if the clone is expanded.

J gene	D gene	clone size	V gene	CDR3 protein	CDR3 DNA
TRBJ2-3	TRBD1	few	TRBV5-1	CASSKRQGAGDTQYF	TGCGCCAGCAGCAAAAGACAGGGGGCTGGAGATACGCAGTATTTT
TRBJ1-6	NA	few	TRBV27	CASSLSGAHTTPPLHF	TGTGCCAGCAGTTTATCGGGGGCGCACACTACTCCACCCCTCCACTTT
TRBJ1-5	TRBD1	NA	TRBV12-3/TRBV12-4	CASSPRTGYSGNQPQHF	TGTGCCAGCAGTCCCCGGACAGGGTATTCTGGCAATCAGCCCCAGCATTTT
TRBJ2-5	NA	few	TRBV12-3/TRBV12-4	CASRALGLQETQYF	TGTGCCAGCAGGGCCCTGGGACTCCAAGAGACCCAGTACTTC
TRBJ1-3	NA	NA	TRBV5-6	CASSLGPVGGNTIYF	TGTGCCAGCAGCTTGGGGCCAGTAGGTGGAAACACCATATATTTT
TRBJ2-1	TRBD2	NA	TRBV20-1	CSAKRGDPYNEQFF	TGCAGTGCTAAGCGGGGGGATCCCTACAATGAGCAGTTCTTC
TRBJ2-1	TRBD2	NA	TRBV6-2/TRBV6-3	CASSPYSGGRDEQFF	TGTGCCAGCAGCCCCTATAGCGGGGGGAGGGATGAGCAGTTCTTC
TRBJ2-3	NA	NA	TRBV28	CASSLLSAEAPRGADTQYF	TGTGCCAGCAGTTTATTAAGTGCGGAGGCCCCTAGAGGGGCAGATACGCAGTATTTT
TRBJ2-7	TRBD1	NA	TRBV29-1	CSVGTGTYEQYF	TGCAGCGTTGGGACAGGTACCTACGAGCAGTACTTC
TRBJ1-4	NA	NA	TRBV11-3	CASSPRTDNEKLFF	TGTGCCAGCAGCCCAAGGACGGATAATGAAAAACTGTTTTTT
TRBJ1-5	NA	few	TRBV29-1	CSVREGNQPQHF	TGCAGCGTCCGGGAAGGGAATCAGCCCCAGCATTTT
TRBJ2-3	TRBD2	NA	TRBV7-2	CASSFRTSRGADTQYF	TGTGCCAGCAGCTTCCGGACTAGCCGGGGCGCAGATACGCAGTATTTT
TRBJ2-3	NA	NA	TRBV7-2	CASSLLRRGNQRNTDTQYF	TGTGCCAGCAGCTTATTGAGACGCGGGAATCAAAGAAACACAGATACGCAGTATTTT
TRBJ1-2	NA	NA	TRBV5-1	CASTEGMDGYTF	TGCGCCAGCACCGAGGGGATGGATGGCTACACCTTC
TRBJ2-1	TRBD1	few	TRBV5-1	CASSLGQGYRNEQFF	TGCGCCAGCAGCTTGGGACAGGGCTATCGCAATGAGCAGTTCTTC
TRBJ1-2	NA	NA	TRBV4-2	CASSQDPSEHGYTF	TGTGCCAGCAGCCAAGATCCATCAGAACATGGCTACACCTTC
TRBJ2-7	NA	few	TRBV9	CASAFRGLASEQYF	TGTGCCAGCGCATTCCGGGGCCTAGCATCCGAGCAGTACTTC
TRBJ2-1	NA	many	TRBV12-3/TRBV12-4	CASSLGGGQGKFF	TGTGCCAGCAGCCTAGGAGGTGGCCAGGGAAAATTCTTC
TRBJ2-7	TRBD2	few	TRBV12-3/TRBV12-4	CASSLTSVYEQYF	TGTGCCAGCAGTTTAACTAGCGTCTACGAGCAGTACTTC
TRBJ1-5	NA	NA	TRBV7-2	CASSAGSYQPQHF	TGTGCCAGCAGCGCAGGGTCGTATCAGCCCCAGCATTTT
TRBJ2-6	NA	NA	TRBV29-1	CSVADRTGANVLTF	TGCAGCGTCGCAGACAGGACTGGGGCCAACGTCCTGACTTTC
TRBJ2-1	TRBD2	NA	TRBV7-9	CASSFPPSGTSGYNEQFF	TGTGCCAGCAGCTTTCCCCCGTCCGGGACTAGCGGATACAATGAGCAGTTCTTC
TRBJ2-3	TRBD2	NA	TRBV20-1	CSARDPAGVWGGTQYF	TGCAGTGCTAGAGATCCAGCGGGGGTTTGGGGAGGTACGCAGTATTTT
TRBJ2-3	NA	NA	TRBV7-3	CASSPFGPPTDTQYF	TGTGCCAGCAGTCCCTTCGGACCCCCCACAGATACGCAGTATTTT
TRBJ1-4	TRBD1	NA	TRBV27	CASSLTGSGKLFF	TGTGCCAGCAGTTTGACAGGGTCAGGGAAACTGTTTTTT
TRBJ2-1	TRBD2	few	TRBV20-1	CSASLAGAVNEQFF	TGCAGTGCAAGCTTAGCGGGAGCCGTCAATGAGCAGTTCTTC
TRBJ2-5	TRBD1	NA	TRBV10-3	CAISEQRQGETQYF	TGTGCCATCAGTGAACAGAGACAGGGAGAGACCCAGTACTTC
TRBJ2-1	NA	NA	TRBV6-2/TRBV6-3	CASMSSYNEQFF	TGTGCCAGCATGAGCTCCTACAATGAGCAGTTCTTC